The 20 T cell receptor beta chains given below trace back to one sample, sequenced in a study of blood T cells in healthy people across ages. A second PCR of 7 to 11 cycles used a sample-barcoded 5' primer and a J-beta primer mix. A single record per CDR3 protein comes from TCRdb applying MiXCR to the 5' RACE reads. The table lists roughly 500,000 distinct CDR3 sequences, approximately 27% of them singletons. The sequenced sample consisted of blood. Receptors originate from a woman aged 70-85 years in good health.

This clonotype was found a few times. V gene TRBV10-3 combines with J gene TRBJ2-5, with D tentatively TRBD2 (7 bases). The J call may be incorrect, as the DNA end agrees better with TRBJ2-1. The germline CDR1 and CDR2 sequences are ENHRY and SYGVKD. The CDR3 covers 15 residues. The chain's CDR3 is CAIRPSGGVLNEQFF. CDR3 nucleotides: TGTGCCATCAGGCCCTCGGGGGGCGTTCTTAATGAGCAGTTCTTC.

The table lists this clonotype with a few counts. The rearrangement uses TRBV7-9 and TRBJ2-7, with TRBD2 matching 8 bases. Germline V gene lookup returns CDR1 SEHNR and CDR2 FQNEAQ (reference sequence). V lost 3 bases and J lost 11; bases outside the gene matches: 6. The CDR3 runs to 12 residues. The CDR3 reads CASSLSGGGKYF. The CDR3 nucleotides are TGTGCCAGCAGCTTGAGCGGGGGCGGAAAGTACTTC.

Comment on this clonotype: Germline and junction disagree at one end, which may indicate a read error. The chain joins TRBV7-2 to TRBJ2-5; D is uncertain. CDR1 SGHTA and CDR2 FQGNSA come from the germline V gene. The CDR3 totals 13 residues. The CDR3 DNA follows: TGTGCCAGCAACTTATTAAGCCTGGAGACCCAGTACTTC. It translates to CASNLLSLETQYF.

The chain couples TRBV28 to TRBJ2-5; TRBD2 is a possible D gene (5 bases). The J call is doubtful: the DNA matches TRBJ2-7 better. The CDR3 consists of 13 residues. Germline loops: CDR1 MDHEN, CDR2 SYDVKM. In DNA, the CDR3 is TGTGCCAGCCCCCCGGGAAGGTCCTACGAGCAGTACTTC. Protein sequence: CASPPGRSYEQYF.

J is TRBJ2-7 and V is TRBV6-1; 10 nucleotides align to TRBD1. V shed 6 bases and J 4 bases; nucleotides not matched to a gene: 6. The CDR3 is 14 residues long. CDR1 is MNHNS, CDR2 SASEGT, per germline. CDR3 amino acids: CASRTGTGVYEQYF. CDR3 coding DNA: TGTGCCAGCAGGACCGGGACAGGGGTTTACGAGCAGTACTTC.

This clonotype came up many times. This chain connects TRBV10-3 to TRBJ2-7; 7 positions match TRBD2. In germline, CDR1 is ENHRY, CDR2 SYGVKD. V gave up 4 bases and J gave up 0 bases; unmatched junction bases: 12. The CDR3 extends over 17 amino acids. The CDR3 loop reads CAISGISSGVSSYEQYF. The CDR3 DNA is TGTGCCATCAGTGGGATTTCGAGCGGGGTGTCCTCCTACGAGCAGTACTTC.

This clonotype came up many times. The rearrangement joins TRBV5-1 to TRBJ2-2; D assignment may be TRBD1 or TRBD2 (5 bases each). V was cut by 6 bases and J by 4 bases, with 16 bases left in between. In germline, CDR1 is SGHRS, CDR2 YFSETQ. The CDR3 sequence is 15 residues long. DNA for the CDR3: TGCGCCAGCAACGAAAGAACCGGGGCCACCGGGGAGCTGTTTTTT. Translation gives CASNERTGATGELFF.

This rearrangement joins TRBV6-2 or TRBV6-3 to TRBJ1-2; 7 nucleotides match TRBD1. The CDR3 length is 15 residues. Germline lookup yields CDR1 MNHEY and CDR2 SVGEGT. The V and J ends lost 4 bases and 6 bases, in that order; junction bases with no gene match: 11. CDR3 sequence: CASSCPARGTDGYTF. The CDR3 DNA reads TGTGCCAGCAGTTGCCCCGCGCGGGGGACAGATGGCTACACCTTC.

This clonotype was counted many times. This chain links TRBV3-1 with TRBJ2-1; D is unclear. Germline V gives CDR1 LGHDT, CDR2 YNNKEL (reference sequence). The CDR3 consists of 11 residues. Trimming stripped 1 base from V and 7 bases from J, with 2 bases between. The DNA for the CDR3 is TGTGCCAGCAGCCAAGCGAATGAGCAGTTCTTC. Its protein product is CASSQANEQFF.

This rearrangement joins TRBV20-1 to TRBJ2-1; D is ambiguous. Trimming pared 6 bases from V and 10 bases from J, leaving 16 bases between. This CDR3 region has 12 residues. Germline CDR1 and CDR2: DFQATT and SNEGSKA (reference sequence). The CDR3 DNA reads as TGCAGTGCGCAGCCTCAGGTTGCCGAGCAGTTCTTC. Translating it yields CSAQPQVAEQFF.

This clonotype was counted only a few times. The V and J genes are TRBV20-1 and TRBJ1-1, with D maybe TRBD1 (6 bases). CDR3 length equals 14 residues. The germline V gene encodes CDR1 DFQATT and CDR2 SNEGSKA (reference sequence). Trimming pared 3 bases from V and 4 bases from J, leaving 15 bases between. The CDR3 bases are TGCAGTGCTAGTTCCCCAGGGGAAGGCACTGAAGCTTTCTTT. Translated: CSASSPGEGTEAFF.

The chain employs TRBV20-1 and TRBJ2-3; maybe TRBD2 (6 bases). The ends were cut back, 4 bases at V and 2 bases at J, with 10 bases in the middle. There are 13 residues in the CDR3. Germline CDR1 is DFQATT and CDR2 is SNEGSKA (reference sequence). CDR3: CSATAGTTDTQYF. Written as DNA, the CDR3 is TGCAGTGCTACAGCGGGCACCACAGATACGCAGTATTTT.

The J gene is TRBJ2-3, the V gene TRBV7-8; no reliable D call. Trimming shortened V by 5 bases and J by 6 bases, and 9 bases separated the two germline ends. The germline gives CDR1 SGHVS, CDR2 FQNEAQ. The CDR3 length is 12 residues. This chain's CDR3 is CASSPYGDTQYF. CDR3 nucleotide sequence: TGTGCCAGCAGCCCCTATGGGGATACGCAGTATTTT.

There are a few counts of this clonotype. The chain couples TRBV14 to TRBJ1-4, with D hard to call. The germline V gene has CDR1 SGHDN and CDR2 FVKESK. V was clipped by 2 bases and J by 4 bases, with 5 bases between them. The CDR3 runs to 13 residues. Here the CDR3 reads CASSQQLNEKLFF. CDR3 in DNA: TGTGCCAGCAGCCAACAGCTTAATGAAAAACTGTTTTTT.

The rearrangement uses TRBV7-9 and TRBJ1-3; 7 bases fit TRBD1. Germline assignment: CDR1 SEHNR and CDR2 FQNEAQ (reference sequence). This CDR3 comprises 16 residues. V lost 2 bases to trimming and J lost 1 base; unmatched junction nucleotides: 5. The CDR3 nucleotides are TGTGCCAGCAGCTTACTGGGACAGACTTCTGGAAACACCATATATTTT. Protein: CASSLLGQTSGNTIYF.

Concerning this clonotype: A junction boundary mismatches the germline segment, possibly from a read error. V is TRBV2 and J is TRBJ2-6, with 9 positions matching TRBD1. This CDR3 is built from 17 residues. The germline V gene encodes CDR1 SNHLY and CDR2 FYNNEI. The CDR3 loop reads CASSKGQGRAGASVLTF. DNA for the CDR3: TGTGCCAGCAGTAAAGGACAGGGGCGAGCTGGGGCCAGCGTCCTGACTTTC.

There are a few counts of this clonotype. The chain combines TRBV5-1 with TRBJ2-5; 9 nucleotides agree with TRBD1. The end of the DNA is better explained by TRBJ2-1, so the J call may be wrong. The CDR3 totals 16 residues. Germline V lookup: CDR1 SGHRS, CDR2 YFSETQ. The CDR3 DNA sequence: TGCGCCAGCAGCCTTTCGGGACAGGGCTTTGAAAATGAGCAGTTCTTC. Translating gives CASSLSGQGFENEQFF.

Only a few counts were recorded for this clonotype. The chain joins TRBV28 to TRBJ1-4; D perhaps matches TRBD1 (6 bases). The CDR3 extends over 15 amino acids. V lost 6 bases and J lost 2, with 13 bases in between. Looked up from germline, CDR1 is MDHEN and CDR2 is SYDVKM. CDR3 in amino acids: CASSFRGRTNEKLFF. DNA for the CDR3: TGTGCCAGCAGCTTCAGGGGCAGGACTAATGAAAAACTGTTTTTT.

The chain carries TRBV29-1 and TRBJ1-4, with a possible D match to TRBD1 (6 bases). The V gene's germline CDR1 is SQVTM and CDR2 ANQGSEA. V was cut by 3 bases and J by 8 bases, with 10 bases left in between. This CDR3 is built from 12 residues. CDR3 sequence reads: CSVEEGDEKLFF. As DNA, the CDR3 is TGCAGCGTTGAGGAGGGGGACGAAAAACTGTTTTTT.

The chain joins TRBV7-9 to TRBJ1-4; TRBD1 aligns across 9 bases. Trimming took 2 bases from V and 8 from J; bases not matched to a gene: 9. This CDR3 is built from 16 residues. The germline CDR1 and CDR2 sequences are SEHNR and FQNEAQ (reference sequence). The CDR3 DNA is TGTGCCAGCAGCTTATTCGGCTCCGGGACAGGGGAAAAACTGTTTTTT. Translation: CASSLFGSGTGEKLFF.